A single sample gave rise to the 30 T cell receptor beta chains below, sequenced in a study of blood T cell repertoires in COVID-19. Profiling relied on immunoSEQ multiplex PCR, and the TCRdb table lists in-frame clones only, not all of them. Among around 81,000 clones, 70% to 85% were seen once, and the ten largest hold less than 15%. The source material was peripheral blood. The receptors stem from a human donor in a cohort sampled during active COVID-19.

The CDR3 sequence is CASSYYQGGGAITDTQYF. In DNA, the CDR3 is TGTGCCAGCAGTTACTATCAAGGCGGGGGGGCGATCACAGATACGCAGTATTTT. The V call is TRBV6-2 or TRBV6-3, the J call TRBJ2-3, with 9 nucleotides matching TRBD2. Trimming cost V 1 base and J 2 bases; bases outside gene matches: 10. Germline CDR1 is MNHEY and CDR2 is SVGEGT. The CDR3 consists of 18 residues.

A single count supports this clone. The rearrangement joins TRBV6-2 or TRBV6-3 to TRBJ1-2, with a possible D match to TRBD1 (5 bases). CDR3 length: 13 residues. V shed 5 bases and J shed 4 bases, with 11 bases lying between them. The germline gives CDR1 MNHEY, CDR2 SVGEGT. In DNA form, the CDR3 reads TGTGCCAGCAGTGGCACCCAGGGCTATGGCTACACCTTC. It codes for CASSGTQGYGYTF.

This chain uses TRBV6-5 with TRBJ2-3, with 9 positions matching TRBD2. V shed 6 bases and J 3 bases; nucleotides not matched to a gene: 4. In germline, CDR1 is MNHEY, CDR2 SVGAGI. The CDR3 sequence is 14 residues long. Here the CDR3 DNA reads TGTGCCAGCAGCTACGGACTAGCGACAGATACGCAGTATTTT. Encoded protein: CASSYGLATDTQYF.

The J gene is TRBJ1-1, the V gene TRBV5-1; 7 nucleotides align to TRBD1. Germline values: CDR1 SGHRS, CDR2 YFSETQ. This CDR3 contains 17 residues. The junction had 8 bases not matched to a gene; V was cut back by 0 bases and J by 0 bases. The CDR3 region is CASSLGRDREMNTEAFF. The CDR3 DNA reads as TGCGCCAGCAGCTTGGGTCGGGACAGAGAGATGAACACTGAAGCTTTCTTT.

The rearrangement links TRBV5-8 to TRBJ1-2, with TRBD1 identical over 8 bases. With 4 bases clipped from V and 4 bases from J, the junction kept 9 bases outside the gene matches. The CDR3 loop spans 15 amino acids. The germline V gene encodes CDR1 SGHTS and CDR2 YDEGEE. Here the CDR3 reads CASSRQGLLTYGYTF. The CDR3 DNA follows: TGTGCCAGCAGCCGACAGGGGCTCTTAACCTATGGCTACACCTTC.

This sequence joins TRBV6-2 or TRBV6-3 and TRBJ1-4; D is undetermined. CDR1 and CDR2 from the germline V gene are MNHEY and SVGEGT. The CDR3 is made up of 16 amino acids. The V gene lost 0 bases and the J gene lost 5 bases, with 13 bases spanning the gap. CDR3 DNA sequence: TGTGCCAGCAGTTACTCGAGAAGTCACCAAAATGAAAAACTGTTTTTT. Amino acids: CASSYSRSHQNEKLFF.

This chain links TRBV7-8 with TRBJ2-7, with 7 bases identical to TRBD1. The CDR3 spans 14 residues. V shed 2 bases, J shed 4 bases, and the junction held 5 bases outside the gene matches. The germline gives CDR1 SGHVS, CDR2 FQNEAQ. The DNA for the CDR3 is TGTGCCAGCAGCTTAATGGGACAGACTTACGAGCAGTACTTC. The encoded protein is CASSLMGQTYEQYF.

The V call is TRBV9, the J call TRBJ2-5; 7 nucleotides line up with TRBD1. The CDR3 consists of 15 residues. CDR1 is SGDLS, CDR2 YYNGEE, per germline. The junction had 9 bases not matched to a gene; V was cut back by 2 bases and J by 5 bases. The DNA for the CDR3 is TGTGCCAGCAGCGTCGGGACAGTGAGTAAGGAGACCCAGTACTTC. This sequence encodes CASSVGTVSKETQYF.

The chain recombines TRBV5-1 with TRBJ2-1; TRBD2 matches at 8 bases. This CDR3 region has 13 residues. CDR1 and CDR2 from the germline V gene are SGHRS and YFSETQ. V shed 6 bases and J 5 bases; nucleotides not matched to a gene: 4. The CDR3 region has the DNA TGCGCCAGCAACGGGGGGGACGACAATGAGCAGTTCTTC. Its translation is CASNGGDDNEQFF.

V gene TRBV9 combines with J gene TRBJ1-6; TRBD1 matches at 9 bases. Trimming at V came to 3 bases and at J to 10 bases, leaving 20 bases not matched to a gene. This CDR3 is built from 19 residues. CDR1 SGDLS and CDR2 YYNGEE come from the germline V gene. The CDR3 reads CASSGEPLTGGASTSPLHF. The CDR3 DNA follows: TGTGCCAGCAGCGGAGAACCCCTGACAGGGGGAGCCTCCACGTCACCCCTCCACTTT.

The CDR3 spells CASSPQRGAADTQYF. The CDR3 DNA reads as TGTGCCAGCTCACCTCAGCGGGGGGCCGCAGATACGCAGTATTTT. The chain is built from TRBV18 and TRBJ2-3; 9 bases are a match to TRBD2. The CDR3 spans 15 residues. Germline lookup yields CDR1 KGHSH and CDR2 LQKENI. The V segment lost 3 bases and the J segment 4 bases; nucleotides outside the gene matches: 5.

This rearrangement joins TRBV7-2 to TRBJ2-7; a weak D match, TRBD1 (6 bases). Trimming cost V 1 base and J 3 bases, with 13 bases left between them. CDR1 and CDR2 (germline): SGHTA, FQGNSA. The CDR3 is 15 amino acids. The CDR3 is CASSLGGTISYEQYF. The CDR3, as DNA: TGTGCCAGCAGCTTAGGAGGGACAATCAGCTACGAGCAGTACTTC.

The chain links TRBV10-2 to TRBJ1-6; possible D gene TRBD1, 6 bases. Germline V gene lookup returns CDR1 WSHSY and CDR2 SAAADI. The length of the CDR3 is 16 residues. V dropped 0 bases and J dropped 8 bases, with 14 bases sitting between them. The CDR3 reads CASSESTGRGYSPLHF. CDR3 in DNA: TGCGCCAGCAGTGAGTCGACAGGCAGGGGCTATTCACCCCTCCACTTT.

The chain couples TRBV6-1 to TRBJ1-5; unclear D gene. CDR1 and CDR2 (germline): MNHNS, SASEGT. V lost 0 bases to trimming and J lost 6 bases, with 12 bases between them. The CDR3 has 15 amino acids. The CDR3, as DNA: TGTGCCAGCAGTGAAGCTGACTTAGGAGGTCAGCCCCAGCATTTT. Protein: CASSEADLGGQPQHF.

This clone came up once. The chain couples TRBV5-1 to TRBJ1-5; a weak D match, TRBD1 (5 bases). The CDR3 contains 14 residues. Germline CDR1 reads SGHRS; CDR2 reads YFSETQ. The germline V and J ends were trimmed by 1 base and 7 bases, with 12 bases remaining between them. CDR3 nucleotides: TGCGCCAGCAGCTTGATGCCCGACAGCCAGCCCCAGCATTTT. It is translated as CASSLMPDSQPQHF. Full variable domain (outside the CDR3, taken from reference TRBV5-1 and TRBJ1-5): KAGVTQTPRYLIKTRGQQVTLSCSPISGHRSVSWYQQTPGQGLQFLFEYFSETQRNKGNFPGRFSGRQFSNSRSEMNVSTLELGDSALYLCASSLMPDSQPQHFGDGTRLSIL.

The V gene is TRBV2, the J gene TRBJ1-4; no firm D call. The V end was cut by 7 bases, the J end by 4 bases, with 7 bases between. Germline lookup yields CDR1 SNHLY and CDR2 FYNNEI. The CDR3 extends over 12 amino acids. In nucleotides, the CDR3 is TGTGCCAGCAAGTTTAGTAATGAAAAACTGTTTTTT. Amino acid sequence: CASKFSNEKLFF.

V gene TRBV24-1 combines with J gene TRBJ1-2; tentatively, D is TRBD1 (5 bases). The V end was cut by 10 bases, the J end by 5 bases, with 10 bases between. The germline V gene has CDR1 KGHDR and CDR2 SFDVKD. The CDR3 spans 11 residues. CDR3: CATEDKYGYTF. DNA for the CDR3: TGTGCCACAGAGGACAAGTATGGCTACACCTTC.

The genes are TRBV6-5 and TRBJ1-2, with D perhaps TRBD1 (5 bases). Deletions cut 11 bases from V and 5 bases from J, with 18 bases between. This CDR3 contains 13 residues. Germline V CDR1 and CDR2: MNHEY, SVGAGI. The chain's CDR3 is CAVRQGLVYGYTF. In DNA, the CDR3 is TGTGCCGTCCGGCAGGGCTTAGTTTATGGCTACACCTTC.

This clone has a single count. J is TRBJ2-2 and V is TRBV19; D perhaps matches TRBD1 (6 bases). CDR1 is LNHDA and CDR2 is SQIVND in the germline V gene (reference sequence). This CDR3 comprises 13 residues. Trimming left V 7 bases short and J 9 bases short, with 15 bases between. In DNA, the CDR3 is TGTGCCAGTAAGGCAGGGGCTCTACGGGAGCTGTTTTTT. Translating gives CASKAGALRELFF.

V and J are TRBV5-1 and TRBJ2-1; the match to TRBD2 covers 7 bases. The CDR3 is 18 amino acids. CDR1 is SGHRS, CDR2 YFSETQ, per germline. Trimming at V came to 1 base and at J to 7 bases, leaving 17 bases not matched to a gene. The CDR3 is CASSLLDPLLGLLNEQFF. DNA for the CDR3: TGCGCCAGCAGCTTGTTAGACCCCCTATTGGGACTACTAAATGAGCAGTTCTTC.

The J gene is TRBJ2-2, the V gene TRBV3-1 (or the pseudogene TRBV3-2), with D tentatively TRBD2 (6 bases). Between the trimmed V and J ends, which lost 6 bases and 8 bases, there was a span of 16 bases. CDR3 length equals 14 residues. Germline V gene lookup returns CDR1 LGHDT and CDR2 YNNKEL (reference sequence). DNA of the CDR3: TGTGCCAGCAGATACGCGGGGACGCCGGGGGAGCTGTTTTTT. This gives the protein CASRYAGTPGELFF.

This chain uses TRBV2 with TRBJ1-2; D unresolved. Between the trimmed V and J ends, which lost 4 bases and 2 bases, there was a span of 14 bases. The CDR3 is 15 residues long. Germline V gives CDR1 SNHLY, CDR2 FYNNEI. CDR3 nucleotide sequence: TGTGCCAGCAGTGTAGCTGGGCATGGGAACTATGGCTACACCTTC. It translates to CASSVAGHGNYGYTF.

This clone was counted only a few times. The chain uses TRBV2 and TRBJ2-3, with 8 bases fitting TRBD1. The CDR3 length is 16 residues. V was clipped by 6 bases and J by 0 bases; unmatched bases: 8. CDR1 is SNHLY and CDR2 is FYNNEI in the germline V gene. In DNA form, the CDR3 reads TGTGCCAGCAGCTCCGGACAGGGACTTAGCACAGATACGCAGTATTTT. It yields the protein CASSSGQGLSTDTQYF.

The chain is built from TRBV18 and TRBJ2-3; TRBD2 aligns across 9 bases. With 4 bases clipped from V and 2 bases from J, the junction kept 4 bases outside the gene matches. Per germline, CDR1 KGHSH and CDR2 LQKENI. The CDR3 is 15 residues long. The CDR3 coding sequence is TGTGCCAGCTCACGCTCTAGCGGGGCCACAGATACGCAGTATTTT. It is translated as CASSRSSGATDTQYF. The full variable domain, completed using reference TRBV18 and TRBJ2-3, is NAGVMQNPRHLVRRRGQEARLRCSPMKGHSHVYWYRQLPEEGLKFMVYLQKENIIDESGMPKERFSAEFPKEGPSILRIQQVVRGDSAAYFCASSRSSGATDTQYFGPGTRLTVL.

V is TRBV2 and J is TRBJ1-1; D is undetermined. Germline loops: CDR1 SNHLY, CDR2 FYNNEI. The CDR3 sequence is 13 residues long. V was trimmed by 7 bases and J by 3 bases, leaving 12 bases between them. The DNA of the CDR3 is TGTGCCAGCACTGGAATCGGGGACACTGAAGCTTTCTTT. Residues: CASTGIGDTEAFF.

This clone has just one count. This chain links TRBV14 with TRBJ1-1; the D gene is possibly TRBD1 (5 bases). Germline CDR1 reads SGHDN; CDR2 reads FVKESK. The length of the CDR3 is 14 residues. V lost 4 bases, J lost 0 bases, and 9 bases lay in between. CDR3 sequence (DNA): TGTGCCAGCAGCCGGGGGGTTTTGAACACTGAAGCTTTCTTT. It codes for CASSRGVLNTEAFF.

The V gene is TRBV5-1, the J gene TRBJ1-4; D perhaps matches TRBD1 (5 bases). Per germline, CDR1 SGHRS and CDR2 YFSETQ. The CDR3 covers 14 residues. Deletions cut 3 bases from V and 2 bases from J, with 8 bases between. CDR3 bases: TGCGCCAGCAGCTCCCAGGGCACTAATGAAAAACTGTTTTTT. The encoded protein is CASSSQGTNEKLFF.

The CDR3 nucleotides are TGTGCCAGCTCCACCATGACGGCAGGGGGGACCCAGTACTTC. It codes for CASSTMTAGGTQYF. This chain connects TRBV7-9 to TRBJ2-5; 7 bases align to TRBD1. J gave up 7 bases and V 8 bases, and 13 bases lay outside the gene matches. CDR1 SEHNR and CDR2 FQNEAQ come from the germline V gene (reference sequence). This CDR3 is built from 14 residues.

The gene calls are TRBV5-1 and TRBJ1-5, with D unclear. Trimming stripped 5 bases from V and 4 bases from J, with 16 bases between. The CDR3 is made up of 15 amino acids. Germline loops: CDR1 SGHRS, CDR2 YFSETQ. CDR3: CASSINPGNNQPQHF. CDR3 coding DNA: TGCGCCAGCAGTATTAACCCCGGGAATAATCAGCCCCAGCATTTT.

This chain joins TRBV5-1 and TRBJ2-7; D possibly corresponds to TRBD2 (5 bases). There are 14 residues in the CDR3. In germline, CDR1 is SGHRS, CDR2 YFSETQ. V lost 3 bases and J 6 bases, leaving 16 bases between the germline ends. The CDR3 protein is CASSSNGGTLEQYF. CDR3 bases: TGCGCCAGCAGCTCGAACGGAGGAACCCTCGAGCAGTACTTC. Filled out from reference TRBV5-1 and TRBJ2-7, the complete variable domain reads KAGVTQTPRYLIKTRGQQVTLSCSPISGHRSVSWYQQTPGQGLQFLFEYFSETQRNKGNFPGRFSGRQFSNSRSEMNVSTLELGDSALYLCASSSNGGTLEQYFGPGTRLTVT.